The clone carrying this TCR beta chain is classed as medium-sized. The record originates from a study of spatial heterogeneity in lung cancer. For the study at large: Raw reads showed each unique TCR and UMI combination turning up more than ten times on average.

Every individual TCR cDNA molecule carried its own unique molecular identifier, which allowed correction of PCR and sequencing errors. In TCRdb, the 5' RACE reads were re-called with MiXCR into one record per CDR3 protein. This table holds 1,500 to 2,000 distinct CDR3 sequences, about 13% found once. The time point denotes: sample taken at primary tumor resection. Samples came from some 71 TRACERx patients with untreated early-stage lung cancer. No cells were sorted before sequencing. The whole RNA sequenced was extracted from tumor, nontumor lung or frozen PBMC. Trimming shortened V by 1 base and J by 6 bases, and 7 bases separated the two germline ends. Germline CDR1 is SGHTA and CDR2 is FQGNSA. This CDR3 has 13 amino acids.

This material consisted of normal lung tissue next to the tumor, taken at surgery. The J gene is TRBJ2-1, the V gene TRBV7-2, with no clear D. The clonotype comes from a female donor with early-stage non-small cell lung cancer. CDR3 protein: CASSLGVGNEQFF. The CDR3 DNA sequence: TGTGCCAGCAGCTTAGGAGTCGGCAATGAGCAGTTCTTC.